A selection of T cell receptor beta chains follows, all from one sample in a study of CD8+CD57+ T cells in acquired aplastic anemia. TCRdb re-analysed the reads in MiXCR, keeping a single row per CDR3 protein. In the table there are roughly 500,000 distinct CDR3 sequences, about a third of which are singletons. The sample comprised sorted CD4+, CD8+, or CD8+CD57+ T cells (not recorded which) from PBMCs. Receptor source: a human donor with aplastic anemia. Each CDR3 is given with its conserved first and last residue. The D gene is left open where the match is weak. Size is stated for part of the rows, as once, few or many counts, or as a class when the clone is expanded.

v_call: TRBV19
clone_size: NA
j_call: TRBJ1-4
d_call: NA
cdr3_nt: TGTGCCAGTAGCGCTGGACGGCTTCTAAATGCAAAACTGTTTTTT
cdr3_aa: CASSAGRLLNAKLFF

v_call: TRBV24-1
clone_size: few
j_call: TRBJ2-4
d_call: TRBD1
cdr3_nt: TGTGCCACCAGGGACAGGGGAGACATTCAGTACTTC
cdr3_aa: CATRDRGDIQYF

v_call: TRBV24-1
clone_size: many
j_call: TRBJ2-3
d_call: TRBD2
cdr3_nt: TGTGCCACCAGTGACTCAACTAGCGGGGGGGCTGGAGATACGCAGTATTTT
cdr3_aa: CATSDSTSGGAGDTQYF

v_call: TRBV10-3
clone_size: few
j_call: TRBJ2-7
d_call: NA
cdr3_nt: TGTGCCAGTACGACCGGCGGCGTTAGGTACTTC
cdr3_aa: CASTTGGVRYF

v_call: TRBV10-2
clone_size: NA
j_call: TRBJ2-1
d_call: NA
cdr3_nt: TGCGCCAGCAGTGCGGCAGGGCCCAATGAGCAGTTCTTC
cdr3_aa: CASSAAGPNEQFF

v_call: TRBV7-8
clone_size: many
j_call: TRBJ2-7
d_call: TRBD1
cdr3_nt: TGTGCCAGCAGCTTAACAGGGGACACTACCTACGAGCAGTACTTC
cdr3_aa: CASSLTGDTTYEQYF

v_call: TRBV2
clone_size: NA
j_call: TRBJ1-5
d_call: TRBD1
cdr3_nt: TGTGCCAGCTCACAACAGGGGGGCAACCAGCCCCAGCATTTT
cdr3_aa: CASSQQGGNQPQHF

v_call: TRBV20-1
clone_size: few
j_call: TRBJ1-5
d_call: NA
cdr3_nt: TGCAGTGCTAGATATCCGGGGGGCCGGGATCAGCCCCAGCATTTT
cdr3_aa: CSARYPGGRDQPQHF

v_call: TRBV2
clone_size: few
j_call: TRBJ2-7
d_call: NA
cdr3_nt: TGTGCCAGCAGTAAGAGGACAGAGCAGTACTTC
cdr3_aa: CASSKRTEQYF

v_call: TRBV5-6
clone_size: NA
j_call: TRBJ2-3
d_call: NA
cdr3_nt: TGTGCCAGCAGCTTGGGAGGGGCTCGTATTTATACGCAGTATTTT
cdr3_aa: CASSLGGARIYTQYF

v_call: TRBV24-1
clone_size: many
j_call: TRBJ2-3
d_call: NA
cdr3_nt: TGTGCCACCAGTATTGGTGCTGATACGCAGTATTTT
cdr3_aa: CATSIGADTQYF

v_call: TRBV9
clone_size: few
j_call: TRBJ1-1
d_call: NA
cdr3_nt: TGTGCCAGCAGCCGCAGGGCTGACACTGAAGCTTTCTTT
cdr3_aa: CASSRRADTEAFF

v_call: TRBV2
clone_size: few
j_call: TRBJ2-7
d_call: NA
cdr3_nt: TGTGCCAGCAGAAGCCCCCCAGGCGAGCAGTACTTC
cdr3_aa: CASRSPPGEQYF

v_call: TRBV2
clone_size: NA
j_call: TRBJ2-5
d_call: TRBD1
cdr3_nt: TGTGCCAGCAGTGAAGCCGGGACAGCCGGAGAGACCCAGTACTTC
cdr3_aa: CASSEAGTAGETQYF

v_call: TRBV7-2
clone_size: NA
j_call: TRBJ1-1
d_call: TRBD1
cdr3_nt: TGTGCCAGCAGCGTGGGACAGGGTGAAGCTTTCTTT
cdr3_aa: CASSVGQGEAFF

v_call: TRBV19
clone_size: many
j_call: TRBJ2-5
d_call: NA
cdr3_nt: TGTGCCAGTAGTATAGATCAACAGGGTTTGGAGACCCAGTACTTC
cdr3_aa: CASSIDQQGLETQYF

v_call: TRBV19
clone_size: few
j_call: TRBJ2-3
d_call: TRBD2
cdr3_nt: TGTGCCAGTAGCCCGGGACTAGCGGGGGTTGGCACAGATACGCAGTATTTT
cdr3_aa: CASSPGLAGVGTDTQYF

v_call: TRBV19
clone_size: NA
j_call: TRBJ2-1
d_call: NA
cdr3_nt: TGTGCCAGTAGTATTATAGGTGGGAGTGAGCAGTTCTTC
cdr3_aa: CASSIIGGSEQFF

v_call: TRBV10-3
clone_size: NA
j_call: TRBJ1-4
d_call: NA
cdr3_nt: TGTGCCAGACCGGGACTCGGTCCTGTTGGCCGCATGGGAAAACTGTTTTTT
cdr3_aa: CARPGLGPVGRMGKLFF

v_call: TRBV2
clone_size: few
j_call: TRBJ2-5
d_call: TRBD2
cdr3_nt: TGTGCCAGCAGCTCCAAAGCGGGGGGGCGAGAGACCCAGTACTTC
cdr3_aa: CASSSKAGGRETQYF

v_call: TRBV7-8
clone_size: many
j_call: TRBJ2-7
d_call: NA
cdr3_nt: TGTGCCAGCAGCGCTGGTTGGGCAGGGGAGAACTACGAGCAGTACTTC
cdr3_aa: CASSAGWAGENYEQYF

v_call: TRBV29-1
clone_size: many
j_call: TRBJ2-2
d_call: NA
cdr3_nt: TGCAGCGCCTATGGTCGAGCAGGGCCCTTCACCGGGGAGCTGTTTTTT
cdr3_aa: CSAYGRAGPFTGELFF

v_call: TRBV29-1
clone_size: many
j_call: TRBJ2-5
d_call: TRBD2
cdr3_nt: TGCAGCGTTGTGCTTGCGGGAGGGGAGACCCAGTACTTC
cdr3_aa: CSVVLAGGETQYF

v_call: TRBV7-6
clone_size: NA
j_call: TRBJ2-2
d_call: NA
cdr3_nt: TGTGCCAGCAGCTCTTTGACAGTCACCGGGGAGCTGTTTTTT
cdr3_aa: CASSSLTVTGELFF

v_call: TRBV5-1
clone_size: NA
j_call: TRBJ1-3
d_call: NA
cdr3_nt: TGCGCCAGCAGCTTGGAGGGGGGCGCTGGAAACACCATATATTTT
cdr3_aa: CASSLEGGAGNTIYF

v_call: TRBV12-3/TRBV12-4
clone_size: NA
j_call: TRBJ1-1
d_call: NA
cdr3_nt: TGTGCCATAGTAGTGAACACTGAAGCTTTCTTT
cdr3_aa: CAIVVNTEAFF

v_call: TRBV7-2
clone_size: NA
j_call: TRBJ1-4
d_call: NA
cdr3_nt: TGTGCCAGCAGCTTAGCTTCTGGGGTTAGTGAAAAACTGTTTTTT
cdr3_aa: CASSLASGVSEKLFF

v_call: TRBV20-1
clone_size: many
j_call: TRBJ1-1
d_call: NA
cdr3_nt: TGCAGTGCTAGGGTCATGGTGAACACTGAAGCTTTCTTT
cdr3_aa: CSARVMVNTEAFF

v_call: TRBV14
clone_size: NA
j_call: TRBJ1-6
d_call: NA
cdr3_nt: TGTGCCAGCAGCCAAGAGAAGAATCCCAGGGACCCGAGCTCCTATAATTCACCCCTCCACTTT
cdr3_aa: CASSQEKNPRDPSSYNSPLHF

v_call: TRBV19
clone_size: NA
j_call: TRBJ1-5
d_call: TRBD1
cdr3_nt: TGTGCCAGTAGTATTTGGGGGGGACAGGGAAAAAATCAGCCCCAGCATTTT
cdr3_aa: CASSIWGGQGKNQPQHF

v_call: TRBV5-1
clone_size: few
j_call: TRBJ2-2
d_call: NA
cdr3_nt: TGCGCCAGCACCCCCCTGGGAAAGGCCAACCGCATCGGGGAGCTGTTTTTT
cdr3_aa: CASTPLGKANRIGELFF

v_call: TRBV20-1
clone_size: NA
j_call: TRBJ2-5
d_call: NA
cdr3_nt: TGCAGTGCTAGAGCTTACCTAGCTGGCTTAGGAGAGACCCAGTACTTC
cdr3_aa: CSARAYLAGLGETQYF

v_call: TRBV24-1
clone_size: many
j_call: TRBJ1-2
d_call: TRBD1
cdr3_nt: TGTGCCACCAGTGACCGGAAACGGACAGGGGTCAACTATGGCTACACCTTC
cdr3_aa: CATSDRKRTGVNYGYTF